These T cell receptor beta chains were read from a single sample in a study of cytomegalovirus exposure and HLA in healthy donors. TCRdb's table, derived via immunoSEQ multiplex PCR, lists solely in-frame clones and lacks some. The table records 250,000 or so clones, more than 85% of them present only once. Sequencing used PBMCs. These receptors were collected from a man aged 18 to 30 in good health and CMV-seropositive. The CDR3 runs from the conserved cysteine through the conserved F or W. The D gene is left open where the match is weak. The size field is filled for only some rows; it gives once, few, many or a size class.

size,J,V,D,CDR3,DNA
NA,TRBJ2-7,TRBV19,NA,CASQQGYEQYF,TGTGCCAGCCAGCAGGGCTACGAGCAGTACTTC
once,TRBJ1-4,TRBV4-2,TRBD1,CASSPGTARNEKLFF,TGTGCCAGCAGCCCCGGGACAGCTCGGAATGAAAAACTGTTTTTT
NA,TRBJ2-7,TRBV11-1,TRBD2,CASSFSTSGRPSEQYF,TGTGCCAGCAGCTTTTCGACTAGCGGGAGACCTAGCGAGCAGTACTTC
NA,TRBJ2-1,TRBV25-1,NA,CASSENVQWRGGDEQFF,TGTGCCAGCAGTGAGAACGTCCAGTGGAGGGGCGGGGATGAGCAGTTCTTC
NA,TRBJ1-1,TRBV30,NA,CAWSVGSNTEAFF,TGTGCCTGGAGTGTAGGTTCGAACACTGAAGCTTTCTTT
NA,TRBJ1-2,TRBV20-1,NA,CSALSNYGYTF,TGCAGTGCGCTTTCTAACTATGGCTACACCTTC
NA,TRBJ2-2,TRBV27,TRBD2,CASRPLGLAGDLFF,TGTGCCAGCAGACCGCTTGGACTAGCGGGAGACCTGTTTTTT
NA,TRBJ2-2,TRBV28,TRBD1,CASTPRGQGKTGELFF,TGTGCCAGCACCCCTAGGGGACAGGGCAAGACCGGGGAGCTGTTTTTT
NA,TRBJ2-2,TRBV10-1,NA,CASSVRAGGELFF,TGCGCCAGCAGTGTCAGGGCCGGCGGGGAGCTGTTTTTT
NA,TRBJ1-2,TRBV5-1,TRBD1,CASSPGQGAGGYTF,TGCGCCAGCAGCCCCGGACAGGGGGCTGGAGGCTACACCTTC
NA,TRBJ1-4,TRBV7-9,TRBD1,CASSDTGGAGTNEKLFF,TGTGCCAGCAGCGATACAGGGGGCGCAGGCACTAATGAAAAACTGTTTTTT
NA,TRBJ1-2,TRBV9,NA,CASSVGAANYGYTF,TGTGCCAGCAGCGTGGGAGCGGCTAACTATGGCTACACCTTC
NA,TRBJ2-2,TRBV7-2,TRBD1,CASRLQGADTGELFF,TGTGCCAGCAGGTTACAGGGGGCGGACACCGGGGAGCTGTTTTTT
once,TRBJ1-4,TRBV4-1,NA,CASSQELGKLFF,TGCGCCAGCAGCCAAGAGCTAGGGAAACTGTTTTTT
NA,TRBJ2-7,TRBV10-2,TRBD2,CASTSGGTYEQYF,TGCGCCAGCACTAGCGGAGGGACCTACGAGCAGTACTTC
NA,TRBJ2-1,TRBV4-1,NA,CASSQGPRAYEQFF,TGCGCCAGCAGCCAAGGGCCCAGAGCGTATGAGCAGTTCTTC
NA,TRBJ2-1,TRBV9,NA,CASSGGGKYNEQFF,TGTGCCAGCAGCGGGGGAGGTAAATACAATGAGCAGTTCTTC
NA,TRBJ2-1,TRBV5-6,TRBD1,CASSLGTVEDEQFF,TGTGCCAGCAGCTTAGGGACAGTTGAGGATGAGCAGTTCTTC
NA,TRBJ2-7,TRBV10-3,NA,CATKREKGEQYF,TGTGCCACAAAAAGGGAAAAGGGCGAGCAGTACTTC
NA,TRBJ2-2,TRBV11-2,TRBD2,CALRRGRALAGELFF,TGTGCCCTCCGCCGGGGGAGGGCCCTTGCCGGGGAGCTGTTTTTT
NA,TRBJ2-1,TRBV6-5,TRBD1,CASSHRGSAYNEQFF,TGTGCCAGCAGCCACAGGGGCAGCGCCTACAATGAGCAGTTCTTC
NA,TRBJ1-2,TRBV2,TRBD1,CASGGQGARGGYTF,TGTGCCAGCGGTGGACAGGGGGCTAGGGGTGGCTACACCTTC
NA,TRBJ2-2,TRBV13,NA,CASSFKGLGTGELFF,TGTGCCAGCAGCTTTAAAGGTTTGGGCACCGGGGAGCTGTTTTTT
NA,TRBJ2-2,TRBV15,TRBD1,CATSKGTGGTGELFF,TGTGCCACCAGCAAAGGGACAGGGGGCACCGGGGAGCTGTTTTTT
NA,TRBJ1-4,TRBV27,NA,CASKPSGRGWYEKLFF,TGTGCCAGCAAACCCAGTGGTCGGGGGTGGTATGAAAAACTGTTTTTT
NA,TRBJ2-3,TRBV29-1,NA,CSVTGRGTTDTQYF,TGCAGCGTTACCGGCCGCGGGACCACAGATACGCAGTATTTT
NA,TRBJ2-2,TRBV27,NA,CASTRKLEDTGELFF,TGTGCCAGCACCCGAAAACTGGAAGACACCGGGGAGCTGTTTTTT
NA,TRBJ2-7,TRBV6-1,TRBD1,CASSEAGTGGGYEQYF,TGTGCCAGCAGTGAAGCAGGGACAGGGGGCGGGTACGAGCAGTACTTC